This TCR beta chain derives from a study of blood T cell repertoires in COVID-19. Ages ranged from roughly 18 to 100 years, with residence in fewer than 25 US areas. The protocol was immunoSEQ multiplex PCR, while the TCRdb copy is restricted to in-frame clones and leaves out a portion. The sample records more than 200,000 clones, around 86% being singletons. The germline V gene encodes CDR1 LGHDT and CDR2 YNNKEL (reference sequence). The CDR3 runs 17 residues. As concerns this clone: One junction end does not reproduce the germline sequence, and a read error may be involved.

The sample comprised PBMCs or T cells enriched from blood (not recorded which). The chain carries TRBV3-1 (or the pseudogene TRBV3-2) and TRBJ2-3, with 7 bases fitting TRBD1. This clonotype was obtained from a man aged 30 to 39 in a cohort exposed to, infected with or recovered from COVID-19 (not recorded which). The CDR3 loop reads CVSSQETGRLSTDTQYF. As DNA, the CDR3 is TGTGTCAGCAGCCAAGAGACAGGGCGTCTTAGCACAGATACGCAGTATTTT.